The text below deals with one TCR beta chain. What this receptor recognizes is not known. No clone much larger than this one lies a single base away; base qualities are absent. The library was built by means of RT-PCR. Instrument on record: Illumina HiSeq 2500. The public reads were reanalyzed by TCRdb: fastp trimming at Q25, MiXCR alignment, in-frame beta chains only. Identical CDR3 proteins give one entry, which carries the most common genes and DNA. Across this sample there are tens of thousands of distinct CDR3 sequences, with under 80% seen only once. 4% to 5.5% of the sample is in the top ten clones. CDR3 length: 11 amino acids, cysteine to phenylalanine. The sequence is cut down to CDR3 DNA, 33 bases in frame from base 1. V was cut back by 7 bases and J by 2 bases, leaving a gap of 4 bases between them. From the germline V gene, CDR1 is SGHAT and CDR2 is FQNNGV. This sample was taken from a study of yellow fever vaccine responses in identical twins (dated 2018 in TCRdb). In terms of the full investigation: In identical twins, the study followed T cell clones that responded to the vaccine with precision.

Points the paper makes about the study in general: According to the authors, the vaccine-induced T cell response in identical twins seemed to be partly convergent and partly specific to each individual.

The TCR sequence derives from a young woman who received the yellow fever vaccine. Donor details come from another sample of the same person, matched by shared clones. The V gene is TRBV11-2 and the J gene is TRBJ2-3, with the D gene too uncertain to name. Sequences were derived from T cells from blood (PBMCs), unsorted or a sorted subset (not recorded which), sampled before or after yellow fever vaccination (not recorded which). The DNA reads TGTGCCAGCACCGACACAGATACGCAGTATTTT. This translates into CASTDTDTQYF.